These T cell receptor beta chains were read from a single sample in a study of blood T cells in healthy people across ages. TCRdb redid the calling of the 5' RACE reads with MiXCR, one entry per CDR3 protein. The table has fewer than 800,000 distinct CDR3 sequences, roughly 49% seen once. The sample comprised blood. These receptor sequences come from a woman aged 55-70 years in good health. Both conserved end residues are part of each CDR3. The D gene is left open where the match is weak. Rows give clone size only sometimes, using once, few, many, or a class for an expanded clone.

v_gene,d_gene,abundance,j_gene,CDR3nt,CDR3aa
TRBV5-1,NA,NA,TRBJ2-6,TGCGCCAGCAGCTCTGGGATCTTAAGCTCTGGGGCCAACGTCCTGACTTTC,CASSSGILSSGANVLTF
TRBV25-1,NA,few,TRBJ2-1,TGTGCCAGCGCCGGGACGCTTGACAATGAGCAGTTCTTC,CASAGTLDNEQFF
TRBV7-2,NA,few,TRBJ2-5,TGTGCCAGCAGCGCCTTAATGGAGACCCAGTACTTC,CASSALMETQYF
TRBV7-2,NA,many,TRBJ2-7,TGTGCCAGCAGCTTTAAGCTGCTTTCCTGGGGCTCCTACGAGCAGTACTTC,CASSFKLLSWGSYEQYF
TRBV11-2,TRBD2,NA,TRBJ2-5,TGTGCCAGCAGCTACCAGCCAGCTACTAGCGGGATAGTGGAGACCCAGTACTTC,CASSYQPATSGIVETQYF
TRBV20-1,TRBD1,NA,TRBJ1-1,TGCAGTGCTAGGGGACAGGGTTTTGCCACTGAAGCTTTCTTT,CSARGQGFATEAFF
TRBV29-1,NA,few,TRBJ2-1,TGCAGCGTTGAAGGGGGGAATAGGAATGAGCAGTTCTTC,CSVEGGNRNEQFF
TRBV6-2/TRBV6-3,NA,NA,TRBJ2-1,TGTGCCAGCGCGCGCGGTTCCAATGAGCAGTTCTTC,CASARGSNEQFF
TRBV12-3/TRBV12-4,TRBD2,NA,TRBJ2-1,TGTGCCAGCTGGGGGACTAGCGGAAACGAGGAGCAGTTCTTC,CASWGTSGNEEQFF
TRBV29-1,TRBD1,many,TRBJ2-7,TGCAGCGCCAGGTGGGGACAGGGGACCTACGAGCAGTACTTC,CSARWGQGTYEQYF
TRBV20-1,TRBD2,few,TRBJ2-3,TGCAGTACCTCAAGAGGCGGACTAGCGACCACAGATACGCAGTATTTT,CSTSRGGLATTDTQYF
TRBV24-1,TRBD1,few,TRBJ2-4,TGTGCCACCAGTGGAGGGGACAGGGGGAACATTCAGTACTTC,CATSGGDRGNIQYF
TRBV5-4,TRBD2,NA,TRBJ2-7,TGTGCCAGCAGCGCCGGACTAGCGGGAGCCCACGAGCAGTACTTC,CASSAGLAGAHEQYF
TRBV7-2,NA,NA,TRBJ2-3,TGTGCCAGCAGTTCGTCTAGCGGCACAGATACGCAGTATTTT,CASSSSSGTDTQYF
TRBV4-3,TRBD2,NA,TRBJ2-7,TGCGCCAGCAGCCAAGTTGGAACTAGCGGCGAGCAGTACTTC,CASSQVGTSGEQYF
TRBV28,NA,NA,TRBJ2-3,TGTGCCAGCAGTTCTCTCCAGCCGGGCACAGATACGCAGTATTTT,CASSSLQPGTDTQYF
TRBV20-1,NA,once,TRBJ1-2,TGCAGTGCTAGAGATGCGTCAGGGGTCGGCTACACCTTC,CSARDASGVGYTF
TRBV4-2,NA,NA,TRBJ2-1,TGTGCCAGCAGCACCCAAGCGGGCGAACTTGGCTCTGAGCAGTTCTTC,CASSTQAGELGSEQFF
TRBV20-1,NA,few,TRBJ2-4,TGCAGTGCTAGAGATGGGGCAGAACTAGCCAAAAACATTCAGTACTTC,CSARDGAELAKNIQYF
TRBV4-1,TRBD2,NA,TRBJ2-3,TGCGCCAGCAGCCAAGATCCTAGCGGTAGCACAGATACGCAGTATTTT,CASSQDPSGSTDTQYF
TRBV7-3,NA,few,TRBJ2-1,TGTGCCAGCAGCTTAAACCCTCTAAAACATGAGCAGTTCTTC,CASSLNPLKHEQFF
TRBV10-3,TRBD1,NA,TRBJ2-1,TGTGCCATCAGCGAAGGACAGGGGTGGTACAATGAGCAGTTCTTC,CAISEGQGWYNEQFF
TRBV15,NA,NA,TRBJ2-2,TGTGCCACCAGCAGAGATGTAGGGTCATACACCGGGGAGCTGTTTTTT,CATSRDVGSYTGELFF
TRBV15,TRBD1,few,TRBJ2-7,TGTGCCACCAGCAAACGACAGGGTGCGTACGAGCAGTACTTC,CATSKRQGAYEQYF
TRBV10-3,TRBD2,few,TRBJ2-7,TGTGCCATCAGTGGGGACCTCGGGAGGTCCCCCTACGAGCAGTACTTC,CAISGDLGRSPYEQYF
TRBV4-3,NA,NA,TRBJ2-1,TGCGCCAGCAGCCAAGATAATAGGGGGTTCTCTGAGCAGTTCTTC,CASSQDNRGFSEQFF
TRBV27,TRBD2,few,TRBJ2-7,TGTGCCAGCAGTTTATCCCCGGGAGGGTGGAACGAGCAGTACTTC,CASSLSPGGWNEQYF
TRBV5-1,TRBD2,NA,TRBJ2-1,TGCGCCAGCAGCTTCCTTGCGGGAGGCCGCTCCTACAATGAGCAGTTCTTC,CASSFLAGGRSYNEQFF
TRBV5-1,NA,NA,TRBJ2-4,TGCGCCAGCAGCTTGGGTTCAAGTCAGTCTCTAGCCAAAAACATTCAGTACTTC,CASSLGSSQSLAKNIQYF
TRBV20-1,TRBD1,NA,TRBJ1-1,TGCAGTGCTCCAAGGGGGACAGGGGGTGGTAGCACTGAAGCTTTCTTT,CSAPRGTGGGSTEAFF
TRBV3-1,NA,NA,TRBJ1-6,TGTGCCAGCTGCCTTCGAGACATATCCGCGGTGCCCCTCCACTTT,CASCLRDISAVPLHF
TRBV20-1,NA,NA,TRBJ1-2,TGCAGTGCCGAACTTAACTATGGCTACACCTTC,CSAELNYGYTF
TRBV7-3,TRBD2,many,TRBJ2-1,TGTGCCAGCAGCTTAGAGGGCGGGAGTTTCAATGAGCAGTTCTTC,CASSLEGGSFNEQFF
TRBV7-2,NA,many,TRBJ1-2,TGTGCCAGCAGCCGCCCGGGAGTCTCTGGCTACACCTTC,CASSRPGVSGYTF
TRBV14,TRBD2,NA,TRBJ2-7,TGTGCCAGCAGCCAAAGGCTAGCGGCCTACTACGAGCAGTACTTC,CASSQRLAAYYEQYF
TRBV4-3,NA,few,TRBJ2-1,TGCGCCAGCAGCCAAGAATTGGGTTACAGGAATGAGCAGTTCTTC,CASSQELGYRNEQFF
TRBV4-1,NA,NA,TRBJ2-7,TGCGCCAGCAGCCAAGAATCAGGACAGCGAAGTTACGAGCAGTACTTC,CASSQESGQRSYEQYF
TRBV7-2,TRBD2,NA,TRBJ2-1,TGTGCCAGCAGCACCTGGGGACTAGGGAAACGAAGGACCTACAATGAGCAGTTCTTC,CASSTWGLGKRRTYNEQFF
TRBV6-6,TRBD1,NA,TRBJ2-7,TGTGCCAGCAGGTCGGGACAGGGGTACGAGCAGTACTTC,CASRSGQGYEQYF
TRBV15,NA,NA,TRBJ2-7,TGTGCCACCAGCAGAGCCCCAGCGGGACAGATCTCCTACGAGCAGTACTTC,CATSRAPAGQISYEQYF
TRBV20-1,NA,NA,TRBJ1-2,TGCAGTGCTAGAGATCGGGAAGGCCATGGCTACACCTTC,CSARDREGHGYTF
TRBV5-1,NA,few,TRBJ1-2,TGCGCCAGCAGCTTGGGACCGGACAACTATGGCTACACCTTC,CASSLGPDNYGYTF
TRBV29-1,NA,few,TRBJ1-2,TGCAGCGCCGGGAGGCAGGGTGGCTATGGCTACACCTTC,CSAGRQGGYGYTF
TRBV9,NA,NA,TRBJ2-7,TGTGTCAGCAGCGTAGCCGGGGAAATGAGCTCCTACGAGCAGTACTTC,CVSSVAGEMSSYEQYF
TRBV4-1,NA,once,TRBJ2-7,TGCGCCAGCAGCCAAGTGGGGCGGGGATCCTACGAGCAGTACTTC,CASSQVGRGSYEQYF
TRBV4-3,NA,NA,TRBJ2-3,TGCGCCAGCAGCCAAGATTACAGGGCAGATACGCAGTATTTT,CASSQDYRADTQYF
TRBV29-1,TRBD2,NA,TRBJ2-1,TGCGGCGTTGGTGGGACTAGCGGGAATTCCTACAATGAGCAGTTCTTC,CGVGGTSGNSYNEQFF
TRBV15,NA,NA,TRBJ2-5,TGTGCCACCAGGGACCTGGAGGAGACCCAGTACTTC,CATRDLEETQYF
TRBV20-1,NA,NA,TRBJ1-1,TGCAGTGCTAGTCGCCGGCGCATGAACACTGAAGCTTTCTTT,CSASRRRMNTEAFF
TRBV20-1,NA,NA,TRBJ2-3,TGCAGTGCTAGAGATCCGGCTAGCTCAGATACGCAGTATTTT,CSARDPASSDTQYF
TRBV12-3/TRBV12-4,TRBD1,few,TRBJ1-4,TGTGCCAGCAGTCTCCGGGACAGCAATGAAAAACTGTTTTTT,CASSLRDSNEKLFF
TRBV4-2,NA,once,TRBJ1-5,TGTGCCAGCAGCCTCCAAGGGGCCGTAACTCACAATCAGCCCCAGCATTTT,CASSLQGAVTHNQPQHF